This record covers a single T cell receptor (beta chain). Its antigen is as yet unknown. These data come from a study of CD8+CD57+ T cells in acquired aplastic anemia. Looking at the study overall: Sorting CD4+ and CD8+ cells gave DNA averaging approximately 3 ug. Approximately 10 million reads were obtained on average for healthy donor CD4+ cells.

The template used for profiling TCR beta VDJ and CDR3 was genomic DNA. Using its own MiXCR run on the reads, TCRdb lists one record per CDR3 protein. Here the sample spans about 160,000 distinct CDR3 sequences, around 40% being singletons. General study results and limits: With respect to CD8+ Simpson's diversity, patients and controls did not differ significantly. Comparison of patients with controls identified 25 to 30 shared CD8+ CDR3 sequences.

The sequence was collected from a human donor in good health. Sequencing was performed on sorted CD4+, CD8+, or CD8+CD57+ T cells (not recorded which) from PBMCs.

The CDR3 DNA follows: TGTGCCACCAGTGATCAGGACAGAGGGATGGGCTACACCTTC. This codes for CATSDQDRGMGYTF. This chain connects TRBV24-1 to TRBJ1-2; maybe TRBD1 (6 bases). Deletions cut 3 bases from V and 8 bases from J, with 15 bases between. This CDR3 spans 14 amino acids. Germline V gene sequence: CDR1 KGHDR, CDR2 SFDVKD.